The source of this T cell receptor (beta chain) is a study of T cells in Graves' hyperthyroidism and ophthalmopathy. The study, taken as a whole, reports: Blood shared most expanded thyroid clonotypes above 0.001.

TCR beta CDR3 sequences were amplified from RNA transcripts. The HTBI primer set served for first-round RT-PCR of the TCR CDR3. One entry per CDR3 protein results from TCRdb running MiXCR on the multiplex PCR reads. Here the sample spans 550,000 to 850,000 distinct CDR3 sequences, around 20% being singletons. Uncontrolled infections, other autoimmune diseases, pregnancy or lactation led to exclusion of patients. This clonotype was observed at least ten times. What it binds is not known. Germline-derived CDR1 and CDR2 are DFQATT and SNEGSKA (reference sequence). The CDR3 is 14 residues long. J gave up 0 bases and V 5 bases, and 6 bases lay outside the gene matches.

The receptor was isolated from a woman aged 50 to 65 with Graves' hyperthyroidism that later progressed to Graves' ophthalmopathy. Sequenced material: blood. The chain joins TRBV20-1 to TRBJ1-2; 7 bases fit TRBD1. The CDR3 nucleotides are TGCAGTGCTCCAACAGGGGCAACTAACTATGGCTACACCTTC. Encoded protein: CSAPTGATNYGYTF.